This T cell receptor beta chain is from a study of lymphopenia after photon versus proton radiotherapy (dated by TCRdb to between 2017 and 2020). Notes on the research overall: Photon and proton radiation therapy were compared by the study for their immunological effects in patients with gastrointestinal tumors who developed high-grade lymphopenia. A cohort of about 20 patients with gastrointestinal tumors who received either photon or proton therapy and subsequently developed lymphopenia was included. The goal of the study was to characterize the differences between the two radiation modalities in how they affect the immune system. The research as a whole found: The survival association was assessed only in patients who died, and better survival with proton therapy was presented by the authors as a possibility rather than a demonstrated result. Across the cohort, an inverse correlation was found between a larger post-nadir drop in TCR diversity and overall survival time among patients who died. After the lymphocyte count nadir, oligoclonal expansion, especially of CD8+ Temra cells, was observed in photon-treated repertoires, and the drop in diversity was driven by this expansion. Proton-treated patients stayed relatively stable during treatment, while photon-treated patients lost naive T cells and TCR diversity and gained effector/memory populations.

Of note for this clone: The antigen it binds to is not known. No base-level quality is on record; no much larger clone is a single base apart.

Libraries were constructed by the immunoSEQ multiplex PCR assay. T cell repertoires were profiled with deep sequencing of rearranged TCR beta loci together with multiparametric flow cytometry. What TCRdb holds here is the immuneACCESS table cut down to in-frame rearrangements. Part of the clones is not present; checked against another copy, under half of the missing clones reflect an unresolved V gene, and the others are unexplained. This sample holds some 30,000 clones; roughly 90% were observed only once. Clones ranked in the top ten supply approximately 6.5% of the sample. V gives up 1 base and J gives up 3 bases, and the segment between their germline ends measures 10 bases. CDR1 LGHNA and CDR2 YSLEER were looked up in the germline V gene. The CDR3 goes from the cysteine to the phenylalanine over 15 residues. Only the CDR3 DNA is retained, 45 bases long and in frame from the first base.

The sample in question was peripheral blood, obtained from a patient treated with photon-based radiotherapy. The TCR comes from a woman aged 45-65 years with pancreatic cancer. The V gene is TRBV4-3 and the J gene is TRBJ2-1; D gene: possibly TRBD1, on 5 matching bases. The DNA sequence is given as TGCGCCAGCAGCCAAGTAGGGGTAGACTACAATGAGCAGTTCTTC. The translation is CASSQVGVDYNEQFF.